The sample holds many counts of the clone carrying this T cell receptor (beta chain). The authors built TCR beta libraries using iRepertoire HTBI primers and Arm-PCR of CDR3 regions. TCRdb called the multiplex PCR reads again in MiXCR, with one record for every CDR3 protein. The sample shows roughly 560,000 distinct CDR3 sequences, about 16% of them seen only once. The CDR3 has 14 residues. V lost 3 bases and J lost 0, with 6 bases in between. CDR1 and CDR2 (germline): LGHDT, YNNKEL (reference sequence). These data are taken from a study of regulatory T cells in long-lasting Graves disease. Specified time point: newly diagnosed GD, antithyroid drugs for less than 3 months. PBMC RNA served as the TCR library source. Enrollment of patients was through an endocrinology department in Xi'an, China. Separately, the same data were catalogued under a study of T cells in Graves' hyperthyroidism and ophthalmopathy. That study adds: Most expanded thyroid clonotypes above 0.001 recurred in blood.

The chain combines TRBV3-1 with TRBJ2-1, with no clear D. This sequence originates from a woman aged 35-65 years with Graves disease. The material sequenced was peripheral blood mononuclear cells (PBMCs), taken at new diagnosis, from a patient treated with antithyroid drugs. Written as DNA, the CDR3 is TGTGCCAGCAGCCAGCCGTCCTCCTACAATGAGCAGTTCTTC. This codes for CASSQPSSYNEQFF.